This T cell receptor beta chain emerged from a study of CD8 T cells in ankylosing spondylitis. This clonotype was seen at least ten times. TCRdb analysed the 5' RACE reads with MiXCR anew, one entry per CDR3 protein. Of about 190,000 distinct CDR3 sequences listed, about an eighth were seen once; the top ten hold 9.5% to 11%. The germline V gene has CDR1 SGHVS and CDR2 FNYEAQ. The CDR3 length is 14 residues. Germline trimming cut 5 bases from V and 7 bases from J; bases unmatched to any gene: 8. This sequence originates from a female donor with ankylosing spondylitis or in good health (not recorded which). The chain recombines TRBV7-6 with TRBJ2-1, with 7 positions matching TRBD2. Sequenced material: blood, either unsorted or a sorted T cell fraction (not recorded which). CDR3 bases: TGTGCCAGCAGCACGCGGGAGATCAGTAATGAGCAGTTCTTC. Its translation is CASSTREISNEQFF.